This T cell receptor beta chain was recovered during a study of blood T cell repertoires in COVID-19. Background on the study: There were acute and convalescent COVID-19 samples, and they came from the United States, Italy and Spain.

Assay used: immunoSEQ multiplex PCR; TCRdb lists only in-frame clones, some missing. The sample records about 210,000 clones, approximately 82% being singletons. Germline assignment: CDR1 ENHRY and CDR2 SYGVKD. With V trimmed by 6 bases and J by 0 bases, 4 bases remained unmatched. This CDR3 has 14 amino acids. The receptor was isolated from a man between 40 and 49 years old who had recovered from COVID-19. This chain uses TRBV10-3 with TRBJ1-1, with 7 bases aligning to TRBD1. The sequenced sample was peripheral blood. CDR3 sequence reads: CAISPGGLNTEAFF. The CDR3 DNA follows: TGTGCCATCAGCCCAGGGGGTCTGAACACTGAAGCTTTCTTT.